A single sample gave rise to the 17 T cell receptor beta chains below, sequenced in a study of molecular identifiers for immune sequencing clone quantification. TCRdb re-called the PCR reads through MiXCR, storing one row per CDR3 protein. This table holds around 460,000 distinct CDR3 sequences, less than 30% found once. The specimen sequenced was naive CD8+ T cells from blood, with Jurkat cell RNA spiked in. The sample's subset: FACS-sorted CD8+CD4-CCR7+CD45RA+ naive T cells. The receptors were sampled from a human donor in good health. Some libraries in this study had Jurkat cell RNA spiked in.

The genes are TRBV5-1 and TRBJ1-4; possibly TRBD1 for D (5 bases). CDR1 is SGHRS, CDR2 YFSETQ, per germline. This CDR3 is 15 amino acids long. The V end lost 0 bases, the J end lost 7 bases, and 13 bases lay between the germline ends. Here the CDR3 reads CASSLDRGYPEKLFF. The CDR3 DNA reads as TGCGCCAGCAGCTTGGATCGGGGGTATCCTGAAAAACTGTTTTTT.

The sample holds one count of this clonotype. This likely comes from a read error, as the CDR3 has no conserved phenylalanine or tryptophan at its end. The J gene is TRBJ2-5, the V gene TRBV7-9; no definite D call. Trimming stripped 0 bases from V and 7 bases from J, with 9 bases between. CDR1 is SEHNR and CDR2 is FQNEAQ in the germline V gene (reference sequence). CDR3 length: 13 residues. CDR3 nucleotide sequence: TGTGCCAGCAGCTTAGCGCTTGTGGGGACCCAGTACCTC. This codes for CASSLALVGTQYL.

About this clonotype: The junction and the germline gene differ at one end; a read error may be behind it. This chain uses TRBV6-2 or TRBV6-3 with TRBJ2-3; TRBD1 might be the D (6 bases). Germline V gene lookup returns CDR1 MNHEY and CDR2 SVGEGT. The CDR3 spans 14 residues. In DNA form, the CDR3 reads TGTGCCAGCAGTTATATTGGGGGCACAGATGCGCAGTATTTT. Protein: CASSYIGGTDAQYF.

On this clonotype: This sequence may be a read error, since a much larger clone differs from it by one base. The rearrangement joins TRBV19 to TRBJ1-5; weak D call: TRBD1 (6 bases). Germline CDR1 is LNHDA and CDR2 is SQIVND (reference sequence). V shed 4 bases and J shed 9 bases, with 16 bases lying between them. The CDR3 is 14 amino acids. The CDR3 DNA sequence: TGTGCCAGTAGTACTACAGGGTATGGTCCGCCCCAGCATTTT. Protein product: CASSTTGYGPPQHF.

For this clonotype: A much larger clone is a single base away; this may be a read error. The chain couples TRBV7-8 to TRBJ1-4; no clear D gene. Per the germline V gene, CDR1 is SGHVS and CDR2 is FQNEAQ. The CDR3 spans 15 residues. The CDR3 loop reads CACSLAGPEDEKLFF. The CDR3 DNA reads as TGTGCCTGCAGCCTGGCGGGTCCCGAGGACGAAAAACTGTTTTTT.

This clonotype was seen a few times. CDR3 DNA sequence: TGTGCCACCAGCAGAGACTTGGGCAGCATGAACACTGAAGCTTTCTTT. Translated, it gives CATSRDLGSMNTEAFF. The rearrangement joins TRBV15 to TRBJ1-1, with D uncertain. Germline V gives CDR1 LNHNV, CDR2 YYDKDF (reference sequence). There are 16 residues in the CDR3. V gave up 0 bases and J gave up 0 bases, with 11 bases separating them.

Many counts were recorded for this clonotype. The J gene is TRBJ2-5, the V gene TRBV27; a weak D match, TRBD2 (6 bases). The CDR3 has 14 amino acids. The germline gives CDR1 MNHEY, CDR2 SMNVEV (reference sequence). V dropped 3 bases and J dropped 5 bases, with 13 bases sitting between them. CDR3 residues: CASSLQSGTETQYF. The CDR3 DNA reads TGTGCCAGCAGTTTGCAGTCAGGGACTGAGACCCAGTACTTC.

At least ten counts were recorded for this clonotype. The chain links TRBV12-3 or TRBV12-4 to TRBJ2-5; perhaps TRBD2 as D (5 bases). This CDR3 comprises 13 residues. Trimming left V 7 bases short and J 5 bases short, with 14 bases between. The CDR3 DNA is TGTGCCAGCACCCCTGGAGGAGTGGAGACCCAGTACTTC. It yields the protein CASTPGGVETQYF.

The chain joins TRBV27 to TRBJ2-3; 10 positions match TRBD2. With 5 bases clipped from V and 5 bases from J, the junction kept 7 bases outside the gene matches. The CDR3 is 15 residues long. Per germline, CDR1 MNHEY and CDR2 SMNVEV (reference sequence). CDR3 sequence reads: CASSPLAGVVDTQYF. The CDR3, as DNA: TGTGCCAGCAGTCCTCTAGCGGGGGTTGTAGATACGCAGTATTTT.

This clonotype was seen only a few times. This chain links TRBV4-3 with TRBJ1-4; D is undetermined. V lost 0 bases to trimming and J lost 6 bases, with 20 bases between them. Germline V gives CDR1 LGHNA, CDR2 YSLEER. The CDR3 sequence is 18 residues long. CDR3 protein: CASSQEARLRAFDEKLFF. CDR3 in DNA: TGCGCCAGCAGCCAAGAAGCCCGGCTAAGGGCATTCGATGAAAAACTGTTTTTT.

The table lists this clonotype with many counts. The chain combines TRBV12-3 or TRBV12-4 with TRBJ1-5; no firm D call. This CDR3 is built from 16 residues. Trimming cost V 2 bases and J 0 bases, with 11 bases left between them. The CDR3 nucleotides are TGTGCCAGCAGTTTAAACAGCCAATATAGCAATCAGCCCCAGCATTTT. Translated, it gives CASSLNSQYSNQPQHF.

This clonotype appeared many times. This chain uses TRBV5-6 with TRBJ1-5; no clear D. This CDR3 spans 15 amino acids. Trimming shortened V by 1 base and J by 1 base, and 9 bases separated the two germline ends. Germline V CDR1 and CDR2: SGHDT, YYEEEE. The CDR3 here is CASSLIGESNQPQHF. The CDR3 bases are TGTGCCAGCAGCTTGATCGGGGAGAGCAATCAGCCCCAGCATTTT.

In DNA, the CDR3 is TGTGCCTGGTCGGGGGCTAGCTCCTACGAGCAGTACTTC. Amino acids: CAWSGASSYEQYF. The V and J genes are TRBV30 and TRBJ2-7; the D gene could be TRBD1 or TRBD2 (6 bases each). Germline loops: CDR1 GTSNPN, CDR2 SVGIG (reference sequence). V dropped 5 bases and J dropped 0 bases, with 11 bases sitting between them. The CDR3 has 13 residues.

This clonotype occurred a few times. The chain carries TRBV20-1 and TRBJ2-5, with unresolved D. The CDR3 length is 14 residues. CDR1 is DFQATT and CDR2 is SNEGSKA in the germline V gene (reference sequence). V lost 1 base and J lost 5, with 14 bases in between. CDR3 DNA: TGCAGTGCTAGAGTCATGAATCACGGGGAGACCCAGTACTTC. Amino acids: CSARVMNHGETQYF.

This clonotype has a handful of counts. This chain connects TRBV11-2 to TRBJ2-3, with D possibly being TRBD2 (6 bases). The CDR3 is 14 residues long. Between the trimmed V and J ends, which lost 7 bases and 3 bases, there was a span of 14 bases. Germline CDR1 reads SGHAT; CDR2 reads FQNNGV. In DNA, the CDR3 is TGTGCCAGCACCACCTTAGGAGGGACAGATACGCAGTATTTT. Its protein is CASTTLGGTDTQYF.

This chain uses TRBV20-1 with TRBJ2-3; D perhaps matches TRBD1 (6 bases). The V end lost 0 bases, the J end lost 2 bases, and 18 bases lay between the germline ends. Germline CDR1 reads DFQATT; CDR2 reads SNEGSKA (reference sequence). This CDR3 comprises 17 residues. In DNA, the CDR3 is TGCAGTGCTAGAGAACACGACAGGAGCCTTTTCACAGATACGCAGTATTTT. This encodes CSAREHDRSLFTDTQYF.

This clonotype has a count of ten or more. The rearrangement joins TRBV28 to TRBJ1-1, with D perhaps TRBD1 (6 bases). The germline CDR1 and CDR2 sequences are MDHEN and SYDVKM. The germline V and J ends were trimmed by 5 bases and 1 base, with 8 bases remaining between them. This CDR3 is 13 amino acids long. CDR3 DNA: TGTGCCAGCAGTGGACAGCCGAACACTGAAGCTTTCTTT. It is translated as CASSGQPNTEAFF.